The 18 T cell receptor beta chains given below trace back to one sample, sequenced in a study of cytotoxic CD8 clonotypes in ibrutinib-treated CLL. Sequencing was performed with immunoSEQ multiplex PCR; in TCRdb, only in-frame clones are kept and a portion is missing. Of about 120,000 clones listed, 58% were seen once; the top ten hold 37%. Source: PBMCs, taken after 24 months of ibrutinib treatment. These TCRs come from a human donor with chronic lymphocytic leukemia.

V and J are TRBV4-2 and TRBJ2-2; perhaps D is TRBD1 or TRBD2 (5 bases each). Germline values: CDR1 LGHNA, CDR2 YNFKEQ. The CDR3 sequence is 13 residues long. V shed 8 bases and J shed 7 bases, with 14 bases lying between them. CDR3 residues: CASGGIDSGELFF. CDR3 DNA: TGTGCCAGCGGAGGCATAGACAGCGGGGAGCTGTTTTTT.

In this sample, this clone turned up a few times. The J gene is TRBJ2-7, the V gene TRBV30; no clear D. CDR3 length equals 11 residues. Germline V lookup: CDR1 GTSNPN, CDR2 SVGIG (reference sequence). V gave up 1 base and J gave up 6 bases, with 7 bases separating them. The chain's CDR3 is CAWSEKGEQYF. The CDR3 DNA is TGTGCCTGGAGTGAGAAGGGCGAGCAGTACTTC.

This clone has a handful of counts. The J gene is TRBJ1-4, the V gene TRBV9, with D perhaps TRBD1 (5 bases). The CDR3 length is 14 residues. Germline lookup yields CDR1 SGDLS and CDR2 YYNGEE. V was cut by 7 bases and J by 0 bases, with 10 bases left in between. CDR3 sequence: CASSQGSTNEKLFF. The CDR3, as DNA: TGTGCCAGCTCTCAGGGATCAACTAATGAAAAACTGTTTTTT.

The V and J genes are TRBV6-1 and TRBJ2-7; D unclear. Germline CDR1 is MNHNS and CDR2 is SASEGT. V dropped 3 bases and J dropped 0 bases, with 9 bases sitting between them. The CDR3 runs to 14 residues. The CDR3 spells CASSDGFTSYEQYF. The CDR3 region has the DNA TGTGCCAGCAGTGACGGGTTCACCTCCTACGAGCAGTACTTC.

The chain carries TRBV9 and TRBJ2-5, with a possible D match to TRBD2 (6 bases). V lost 1 base to trimming and J lost 5 bases, with 15 bases between them. The germline V gene has CDR1 SGDLS and CDR2 YYNGEE. This CDR3 has 15 residues. CDR3 bases: TGTGCCAGCAGCGTACAACCGGGGGTTTGGGAGACCCAGTACTTC. Its translation: CASSVQPGVWETQYF. The variable domain in full, completed from reference TRBV9 and TRBJ2-5, reads DSGVTQTPKHLITATGQRVTLRCSPRSGDLSVYWYQQSLDQGLQFLIQYYNGEERAKGNILERFSAQQFPDLHSELNLSSLELGDSALYFCASSVQPGVWETQYFGPGTRLLVL.

The chain couples TRBV5-4 to TRBJ1-1; 9 bases align to TRBD1. CDR1 SGHNT and CDR2 YYREEE come from the germline V gene (reference sequence). J gave up 4 bases and V 4 bases, and 8 bases lay outside the gene matches. CDR3 length: 15 residues. CDR3 loop: CASSIGQGSGTEAFF. CDR3 nucleotides: TGTGCCAGCAGCATCGGACAGGGGAGCGGCACTGAAGCTTTCTTT.

This clone was seen repeatedly, ten times or more. This sequence joins TRBV4-3 and TRBJ2-7; 9 nucleotides align to TRBD1. Germline-derived CDR1 and CDR2 are LGHNA and YSLEER. CDR3 length: 16 residues. V was pared by 1 base and J by 3 bases, with 7 bases of the junction left unmatched. The CDR3 reads CASSQGPGQGGYEQYF. The CDR3 region has the DNA TGCGCCAGCAGCCAAGGTCCGGGACAGGGAGGCTACGAGCAGTACTTC.

The chain links TRBV9 to TRBJ2-7, with D maybe TRBD2 (6 bases). This CDR3 region has 14 residues. Germline lookup yields CDR1 SGDLS and CDR2 YYNGEE. V gave up 2 bases and J gave up 6 bases, with 15 bases separating them. CDR3 amino acids: CASSVDWGVGEQYF. The CDR3 nucleotides read TGTGCCAGCAGCGTCGATTGGGGGGTCGGCGAGCAGTACTTC.

This clone was found once. The CDR3 protein is CASSEAGYNSPLHF. The CDR3 DNA sequence: TGTGCCAGCAGTGAAGCAGGGTATAATTCACCCCTCCACTTT. This chain connects TRBV2 to TRBJ1-6; D is unresolved. The CDR3 spans 14 residues. Deletions cut 0 bases from V and 4 bases from J, with 4 bases between. The germline V gene encodes CDR1 SNHLY and CDR2 FYNNEI.

This clone occurred a few times. The chain combines TRBV6-5 with TRBJ2-7, with TRBD1 as a possible D gene (6 bases). CDR3 length: 13 amino acids. Germline loops: CDR1 MNHEY, CDR2 SVGAGI. Trimming left V 4 bases short and J 5 bases short, with 12 bases between. The chain's CDR3 is CASSSGAWDEQYF. CDR3 in DNA: TGTGCCAGCAGTTCAGGGGCTTGGGACGAGCAGTACTTC.

The V gene is TRBV29-1, the J gene TRBJ1-2; D gene uncertain. CDR1 SQVTM and CDR2 ANQGSEA come from the germline V gene. The CDR3 consists of 12 residues. The V end lost 4 bases, the J end lost 4 bases, and 10 bases lay between the germline ends. The CDR3 reads CSVAMIGYGYTF. CDR3 sequence (DNA): TGCAGCGTTGCGATGATTGGCTATGGCTACACCTTC.

With respect to this clone: Other DNA sequences in this sample translate to the same CDR3. This chain connects TRBV5-1 to TRBJ2-2, with TRBD1 as a possible D gene (8 bases). The CDR3 totals 15 residues. V lost 3 bases, J lost 5 bases, and 14 bases lay in between. The V gene's germline CDR1 is SGHRS and CDR2 YFSETQ. CDR3 DNA: TGCGCCAGCAGCTCCGGACAGGGAGGGACCGGGGAGCTGTTTTTT. As protein: CASSSGQGGTGELFF.

V usage is TRBV4-1 and J usage is TRBJ2-5; 12 bases are a match to TRBD2. Germline V gene sequence: CDR1 MGHRA, CDR2 YSYEKL. V shed 5 bases, J shed 5 bases, and the junction held 6 bases outside the gene matches. CDR3 length: 15 residues. CDR3 amino acids: CASSSSGGADETQYF. DNA of the CDR3: TGCGCCAGCAGCTCTAGCGGGGGGGCGGATGAGACCCAGTACTTC.

This rearrangement joins TRBV28 to TRBJ2-3; TRBD1 might be the D (7 bases). Trimming shortened V by 4 bases and J by 1 base, and 9 bases separated the two germline ends. The CDR3 has 14 amino acids. Looked up from germline, CDR1 is MDHEN and CDR2 is SYDVKM. The CDR3 here is CASSSRGGTDTQYF. CDR3 DNA: TGTGCCAGCAGTTCCAGGGGGGGCACAGATACGCAGTATTTT.

The V and J genes are TRBV9 and TRBJ2-7; TRBD2 is a possible D gene (6 bases). The CDR3 length is 15 residues. Germline loops: CDR1 SGDLS, CDR2 YYNGEE. The ends were cut back, 0 bases at V and 6 bases at J, with 16 bases in the middle. CDR3 nucleotide sequence: TGTGCCAGCAGCGTAGCGGTTTCGGACTACGGCGAGCAGTACTTC. Its protein is CASSVAVSDYGEQYF.

The table lists this clone with a few counts. The J gene is TRBJ2-7, the V gene TRBV6-1, with D unresolved. V was pared by 2 bases and J by 2 bases, with 13 bases between. Germline assignment: CDR1 MNHNS and CDR2 SASEGT. The CDR3 sequence is 15 residues long. Here the CDR3 reads CASSETTGPPYEQYF. The CDR3 DNA reads as TGTGCCAGCAGTGAAACAACCGGTCCTCCCTACGAGCAGTACTTC.

This clone occurred a few times. CDR3 protein: CASSPGTGKNQPQHF. The CDR3 DNA reads as TGCGCCAGCAGCCCAGGGACAGGAAAGAATCAGCCCCAGCATTTT. This chain joins TRBV5-1 and TRBJ1-5; TRBD1 agrees at 8 bases. The length of the CDR3 is 15 residues. Germline CDR1 reads SGHRS; CDR2 reads YFSETQ. J was trimmed by 4 bases and V by 4 bases; bases with no gene match: 7.

This sequence joins TRBV4-2 and TRBJ1-3; D is undetermined. CDR1 and CDR2 (germline): LGHNA, YNFKEQ. Between the trimmed V and J ends, which lost 0 bases and 0 bases, there was a span of 9 bases. The CDR3 length is 16 residues. The CDR3 region has the DNA TGTGCCAGCAGCCAAGAGTCTTCCTACTCTGGAAACACCATATATTTT. This sequence encodes CASSQESSYSGNTIYF.